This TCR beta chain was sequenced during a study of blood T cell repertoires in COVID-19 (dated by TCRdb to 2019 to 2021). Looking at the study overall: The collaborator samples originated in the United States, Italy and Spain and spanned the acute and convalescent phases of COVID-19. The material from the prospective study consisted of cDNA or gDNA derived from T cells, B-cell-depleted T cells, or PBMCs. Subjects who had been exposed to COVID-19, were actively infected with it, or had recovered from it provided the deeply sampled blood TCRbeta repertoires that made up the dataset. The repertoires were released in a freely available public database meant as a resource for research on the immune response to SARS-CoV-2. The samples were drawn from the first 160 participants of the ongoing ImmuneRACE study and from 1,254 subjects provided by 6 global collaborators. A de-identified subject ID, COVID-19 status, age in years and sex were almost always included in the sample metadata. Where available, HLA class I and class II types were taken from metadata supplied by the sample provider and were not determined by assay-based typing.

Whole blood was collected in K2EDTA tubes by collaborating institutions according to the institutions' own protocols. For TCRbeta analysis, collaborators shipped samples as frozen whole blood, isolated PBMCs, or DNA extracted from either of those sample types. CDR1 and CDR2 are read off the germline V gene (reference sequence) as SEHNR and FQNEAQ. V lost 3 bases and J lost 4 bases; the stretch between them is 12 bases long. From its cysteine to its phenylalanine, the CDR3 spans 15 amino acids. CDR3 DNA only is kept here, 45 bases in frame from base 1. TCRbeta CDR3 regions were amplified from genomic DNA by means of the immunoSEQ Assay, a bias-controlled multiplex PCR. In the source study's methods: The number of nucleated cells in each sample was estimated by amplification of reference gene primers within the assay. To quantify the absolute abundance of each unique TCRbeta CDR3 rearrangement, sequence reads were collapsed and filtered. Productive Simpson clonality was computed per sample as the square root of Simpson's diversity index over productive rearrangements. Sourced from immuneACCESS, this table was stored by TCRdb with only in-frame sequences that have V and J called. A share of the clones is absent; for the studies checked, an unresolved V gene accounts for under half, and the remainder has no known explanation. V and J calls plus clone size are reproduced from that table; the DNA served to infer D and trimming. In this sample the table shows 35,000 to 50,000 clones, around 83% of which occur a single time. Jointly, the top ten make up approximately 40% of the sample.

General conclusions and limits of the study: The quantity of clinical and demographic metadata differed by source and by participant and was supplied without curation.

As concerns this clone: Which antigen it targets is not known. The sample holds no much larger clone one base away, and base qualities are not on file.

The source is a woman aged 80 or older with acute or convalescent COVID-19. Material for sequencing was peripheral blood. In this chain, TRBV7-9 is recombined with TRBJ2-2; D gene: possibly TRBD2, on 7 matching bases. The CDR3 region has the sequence CASSFGGGPTGELFF. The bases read TGTGCCAGCAGCTTCGGCGGGGGCCCCACCGGGGAGCTGTTTTTT.